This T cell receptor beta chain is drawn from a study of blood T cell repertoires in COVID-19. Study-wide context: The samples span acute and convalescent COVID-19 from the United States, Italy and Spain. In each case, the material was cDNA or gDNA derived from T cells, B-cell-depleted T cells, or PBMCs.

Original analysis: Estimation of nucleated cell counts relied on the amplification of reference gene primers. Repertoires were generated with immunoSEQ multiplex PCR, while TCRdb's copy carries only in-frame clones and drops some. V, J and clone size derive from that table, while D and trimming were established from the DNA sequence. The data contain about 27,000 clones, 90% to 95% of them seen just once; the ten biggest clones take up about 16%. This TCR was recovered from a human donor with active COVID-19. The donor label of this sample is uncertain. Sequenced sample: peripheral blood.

The CDR3 reads CASSLGTSYNEQFF. CDR3 coding DNA: TGTGCCAGCAGCTTAGGTACTAGCTACAATGAGCAGTTCTTC. V and J are TRBV7-2 and TRBJ2-1, with a tentative D call TRBD2 (5 bases). The CDR3 is made up of 14 amino acids. Germline lookup yields CDR1 SGHTA and CDR2 FQGNSA. V was pared by 1 base and J by 3 bases, with 7 bases between.